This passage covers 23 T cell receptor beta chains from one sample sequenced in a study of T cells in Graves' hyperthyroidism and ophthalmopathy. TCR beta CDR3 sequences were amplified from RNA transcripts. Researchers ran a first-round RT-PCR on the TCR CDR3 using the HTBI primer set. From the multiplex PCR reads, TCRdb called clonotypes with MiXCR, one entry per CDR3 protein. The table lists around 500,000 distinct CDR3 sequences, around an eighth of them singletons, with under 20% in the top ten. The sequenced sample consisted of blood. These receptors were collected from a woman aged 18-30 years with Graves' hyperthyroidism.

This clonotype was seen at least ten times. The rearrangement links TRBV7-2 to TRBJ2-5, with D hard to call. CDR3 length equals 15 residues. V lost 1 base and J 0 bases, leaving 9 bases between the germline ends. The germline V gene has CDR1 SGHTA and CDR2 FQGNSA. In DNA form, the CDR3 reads TGTGCCAGCAGCTTAGTCGGGCAGAACCAAGAGACCCAGTACTTC. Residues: CASSLVGQNQETQYF. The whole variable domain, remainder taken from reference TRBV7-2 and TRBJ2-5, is GAGVSQSPSNKVTEKGKDVELRCDPISGHTALYWYRQSLGQGLEFLIYFQGNSAPDKSGLPSDRFSAERTGGSVSTLTIQRTQQEDSAVYLCASSLVGQNQETQYFGPGTRLLVL.

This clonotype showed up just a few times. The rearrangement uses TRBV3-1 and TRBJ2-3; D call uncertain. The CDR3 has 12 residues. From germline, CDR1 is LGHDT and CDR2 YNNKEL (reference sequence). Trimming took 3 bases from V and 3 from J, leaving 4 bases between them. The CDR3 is CASSHATDTQYF. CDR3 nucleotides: TGTGCCAGCAGCCATGCAACAGATACGCAGTATTTT.

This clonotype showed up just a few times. Written as DNA, the CDR3 is TGTGCCACCAGTGACTCGAGGGGCCAGGGAGTTCCTGCTGGAAACACCATATATTTT. Translation: CATSDSRGQGVPAGNTIYF. V gene TRBV24-1 combines with J gene TRBJ1-3; D perhaps matches TRBD1 (5 bases). V was clipped by 4 bases and J by 2 bases, with 23 bases between them. The CDR3 contains 19 residues. From germline, CDR1 is KGHDR and CDR2 SFDVKD.

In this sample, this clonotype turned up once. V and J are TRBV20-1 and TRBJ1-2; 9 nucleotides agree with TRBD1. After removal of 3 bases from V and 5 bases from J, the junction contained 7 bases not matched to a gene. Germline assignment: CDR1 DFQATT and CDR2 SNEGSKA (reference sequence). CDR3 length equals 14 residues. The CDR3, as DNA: TGCAGTGCTAGCCTGGGACAGGGAGGGTATGGCTACACCTTC. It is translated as CSASLGQGGYGYTF.

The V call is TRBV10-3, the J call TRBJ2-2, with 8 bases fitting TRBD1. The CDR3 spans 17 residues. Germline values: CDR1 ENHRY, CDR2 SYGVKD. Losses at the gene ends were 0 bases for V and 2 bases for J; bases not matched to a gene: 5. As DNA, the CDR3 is TGTGCCATCAGTGAGTCAGTGACAGGGGCAAACACCGGGGAGCTGTTTTTT. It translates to CAISESVTGANTGELFF.

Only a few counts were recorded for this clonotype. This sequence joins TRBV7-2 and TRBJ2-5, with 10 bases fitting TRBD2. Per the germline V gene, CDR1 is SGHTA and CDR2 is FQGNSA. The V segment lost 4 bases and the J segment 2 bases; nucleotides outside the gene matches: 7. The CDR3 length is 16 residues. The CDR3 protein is CASSYTSGVYQETQYF. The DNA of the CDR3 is TGTGCCAGCAGCTACACTAGCGGGGTTTATCAAGAGACCCAGTACTTC.

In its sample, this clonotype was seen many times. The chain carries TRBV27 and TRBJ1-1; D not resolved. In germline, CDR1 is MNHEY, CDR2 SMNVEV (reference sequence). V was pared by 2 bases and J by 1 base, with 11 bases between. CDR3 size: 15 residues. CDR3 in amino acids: CASSLIRAGNTEAFF. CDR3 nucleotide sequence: TGTGCCAGCAGTTTAATCCGGGCAGGGAACACTGAAGCTTTCTTT.

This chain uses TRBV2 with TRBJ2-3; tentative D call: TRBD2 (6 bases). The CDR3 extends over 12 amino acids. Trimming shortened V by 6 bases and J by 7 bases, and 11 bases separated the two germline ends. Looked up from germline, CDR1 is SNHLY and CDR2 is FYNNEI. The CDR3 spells CASRGDLNTQYF. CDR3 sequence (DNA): TGTGCCAGCAGGGGGGACTTAAATACGCAGTATTTT.

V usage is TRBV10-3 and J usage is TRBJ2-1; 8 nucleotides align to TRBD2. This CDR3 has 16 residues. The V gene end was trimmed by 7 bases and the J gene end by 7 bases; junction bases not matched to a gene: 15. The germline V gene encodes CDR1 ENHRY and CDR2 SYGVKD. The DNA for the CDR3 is TGTGCCATCAATGCAACCGGGATTAGCGGGAAAAATGAGCAGTTCTTC. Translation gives CAINATGISGKNEQFF.

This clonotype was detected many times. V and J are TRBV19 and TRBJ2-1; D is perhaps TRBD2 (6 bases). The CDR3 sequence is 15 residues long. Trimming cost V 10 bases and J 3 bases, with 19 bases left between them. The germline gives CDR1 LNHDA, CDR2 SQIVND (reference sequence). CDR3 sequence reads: CATRVGGPSYNEQFF. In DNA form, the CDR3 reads TGTGCCACGCGAGTTGGAGGGCCGAGCTACAATGAGCAGTTCTTC.

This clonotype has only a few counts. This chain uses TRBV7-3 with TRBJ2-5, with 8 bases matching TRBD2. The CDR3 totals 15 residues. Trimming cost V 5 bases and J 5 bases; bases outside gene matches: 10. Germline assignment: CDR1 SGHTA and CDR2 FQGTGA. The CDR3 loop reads CASSHQAGTRETQYF. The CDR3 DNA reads TGTGCCAGCAGCCACCAGGCGGGGACTAGGGAGACCCAGTACTTC. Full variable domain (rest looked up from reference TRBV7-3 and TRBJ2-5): GAGVSQTPSNKVTEKGKYVELRCDPISGHTALYWYRQSLGQGPEFLIYFQGTGAADDSGLPNDRFFAVRPEGSVSTLKIQRTERGDSAVYLCASSHQAGTRETQYFGPGTRLLVL.

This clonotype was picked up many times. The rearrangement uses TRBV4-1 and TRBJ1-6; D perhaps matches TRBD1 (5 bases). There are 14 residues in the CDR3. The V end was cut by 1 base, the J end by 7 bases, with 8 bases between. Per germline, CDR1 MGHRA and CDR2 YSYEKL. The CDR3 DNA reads TGCGCCAGCAGCCAAGGCGGGGGGAATTCACCCCTCCACTTT. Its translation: CASSQGGGNSPLHF.

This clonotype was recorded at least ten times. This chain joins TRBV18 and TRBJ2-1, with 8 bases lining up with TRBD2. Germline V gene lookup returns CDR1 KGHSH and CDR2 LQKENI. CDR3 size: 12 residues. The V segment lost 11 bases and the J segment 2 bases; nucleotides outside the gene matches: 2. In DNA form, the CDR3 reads TGTGCCGGCGGGGGGCCCTACAATGAGCAGTTCTTC. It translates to CAGGGPYNEQFF.

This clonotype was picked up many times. Here the CDR3 reads CASSLARGYGYTF. CDR3 DNA: TGTGCCAGCAGTTTAGCCAGGGGATATGGCTACACCTTC. The chain uses TRBV12-3 or TRBV12-4 and TRBJ1-2; possible D gene TRBD1, 6 bases. CDR3 size: 13 residues. V lost 0 bases and J 5 bases, leaving 7 bases between the germline ends.

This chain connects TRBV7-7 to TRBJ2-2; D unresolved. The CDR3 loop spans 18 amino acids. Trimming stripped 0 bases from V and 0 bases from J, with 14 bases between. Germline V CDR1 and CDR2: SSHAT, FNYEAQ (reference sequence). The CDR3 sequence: CASSLAIPDGPNTGELFF. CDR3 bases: TGTGCCAGCAGCTTAGCCATACCGGACGGACCGAACACCGGGGAGCTGTTTTTT.

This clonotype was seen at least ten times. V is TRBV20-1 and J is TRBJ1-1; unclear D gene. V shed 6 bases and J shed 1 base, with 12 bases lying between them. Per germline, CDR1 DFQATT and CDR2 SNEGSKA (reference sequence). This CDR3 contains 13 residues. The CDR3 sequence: CSANGRGNTEAFF. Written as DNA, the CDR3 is TGCAGTGCGAATGGACGGGGGAACACTGAAGCTTTCTTT.

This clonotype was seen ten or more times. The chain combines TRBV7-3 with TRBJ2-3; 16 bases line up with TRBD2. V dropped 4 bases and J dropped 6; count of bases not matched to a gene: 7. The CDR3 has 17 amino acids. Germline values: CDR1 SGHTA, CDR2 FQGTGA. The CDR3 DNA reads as TGTGCCAGCAGCTCCCTACCGGGACTAGCGGGGGGGGATACGCAGTATTTT. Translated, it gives CASSSLPGLAGGDTQYF.

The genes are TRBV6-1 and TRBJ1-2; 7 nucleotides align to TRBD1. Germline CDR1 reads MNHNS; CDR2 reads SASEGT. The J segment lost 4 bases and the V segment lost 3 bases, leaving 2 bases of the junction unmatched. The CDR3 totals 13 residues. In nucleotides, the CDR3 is TGTGCCAGCAGTGAGGGGACAGTCTATGGCTACACCTTC. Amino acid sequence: CASSEGTVYGYTF.

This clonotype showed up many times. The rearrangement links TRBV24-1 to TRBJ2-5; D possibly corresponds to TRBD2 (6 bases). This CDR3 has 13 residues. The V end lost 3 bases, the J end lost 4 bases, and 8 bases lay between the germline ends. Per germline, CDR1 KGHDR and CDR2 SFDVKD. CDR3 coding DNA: TGTGCCACCAGTGATGCAGCGGGAGAGACCCAGTACTTC. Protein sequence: CATSDAAGETQYF.

CDR3 amino acids: CASSSSSGGVYQPQHF. CDR3 coding DNA: TGTGCCAGCAGCTCGTCGTCGGGGGGCGTTTATCAGCCCCAGCATTTT. J is TRBJ1-5 and V is TRBV13, with a possible D match to TRBD1 (6 bases). V lost 4 bases and J 5 bases, leaving 18 bases between the germline ends. The germline gives CDR1 PRHDT, CDR2 FYEKMQ (reference sequence). This CDR3 has 16 residues.

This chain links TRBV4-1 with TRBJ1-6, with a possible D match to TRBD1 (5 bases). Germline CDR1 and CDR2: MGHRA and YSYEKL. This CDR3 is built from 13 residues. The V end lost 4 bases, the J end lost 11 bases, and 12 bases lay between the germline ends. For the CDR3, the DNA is TGCGCCAGCAGCCCAGGAGGGGAGGCACCCCTCCACTTT. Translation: CASSPGGEAPLHF.

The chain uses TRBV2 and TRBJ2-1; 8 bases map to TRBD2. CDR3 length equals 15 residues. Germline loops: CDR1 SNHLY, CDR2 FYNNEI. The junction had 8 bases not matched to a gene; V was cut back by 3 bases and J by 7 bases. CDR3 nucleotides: TGTGCCAGCAGTGACTTAGCGGGAAGTGGGAATGAGCAGTTCTTC. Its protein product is CASSDLAGSGNEQFF.

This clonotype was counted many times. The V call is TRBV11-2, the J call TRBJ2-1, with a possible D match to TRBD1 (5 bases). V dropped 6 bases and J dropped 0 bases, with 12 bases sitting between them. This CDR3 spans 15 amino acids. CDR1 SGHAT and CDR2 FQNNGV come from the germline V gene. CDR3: CASRYRQSSYNEQFF. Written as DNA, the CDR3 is TGTGCCAGCAGGTACCGACAGAGCTCCTACAATGAGCAGTTCTTC.